In its sample, the clone carrying this T cell receptor beta chain was seen many times. Its matching antigen is unknown. Exclusion of a patient resulted from uncontrolled infection, other autoimmune disease, pregnancy or lactation. On the basis of clinical symptoms, serum thyroxine and TRAb, thyroid ultrasound and orbital computed tomography, diagnoses were made. This sample is part of a study of T cells in Graves' hyperthyroidism and ophthalmopathy. The study, taken as a whole, reports: Model output signaled ophthalmopathy a median approximately 6 months ahead of onset. Most thyroid clonotypes expanded above 0.001 appeared in blood too.

The germline CDR1 and CDR2 sequences are DFQATT and SNEGSKA (reference sequence). V trimming: 2 bases; J trimming: 12 bases; junction bases outside the gene matches: 11. This CDR3 region has 15 residues. The source material, RNA transcripts, was used to amplify TCR beta CDR3 regions. The TCR CDR3 first-round RT-PCR relied on the HTBI primer set. TCRdb re-derived calls from the multiplex PCR reads in MiXCR, one entry per CDR3 protein. The sample holds 400,000 or so distinct CDR3 sequences; nearly 15% are singletons and the top ten take roughly a fifth. The specimen was blood. The clonotype was recovered from a woman aged 55-75 years with Graves' ophthalmopathy. The rearrangement links TRBV20-1 to TRBJ2-5, with 14 bases lining up with TRBD2. The CDR3 loop reads CSARRAKGLAGEKYF. The CDR3 DNA reads as TGCAGTGCTAGAAGGGCGAAGGGACTAGCGGGGGAAAAGTACTTC.